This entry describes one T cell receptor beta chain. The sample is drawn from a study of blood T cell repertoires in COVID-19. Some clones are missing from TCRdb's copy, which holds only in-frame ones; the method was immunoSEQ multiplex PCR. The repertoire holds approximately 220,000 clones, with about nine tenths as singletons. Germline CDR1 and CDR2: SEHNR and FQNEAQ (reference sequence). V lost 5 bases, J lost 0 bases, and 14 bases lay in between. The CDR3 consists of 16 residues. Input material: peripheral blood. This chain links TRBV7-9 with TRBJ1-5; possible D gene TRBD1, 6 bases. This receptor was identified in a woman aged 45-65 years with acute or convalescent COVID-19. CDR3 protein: CASSPGRTDSNQPQHF. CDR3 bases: TGTGCCAGCAGCCCCGGGCGGACAGATAGCAATCAGCCCCAGCATTTT.